Detailed here is one TCR beta chain. The source of the sample is a study of T cell changes during pregnancy in multiple sclerosis. V dropped 7 bases and J dropped 4; count of bases not matched to a gene: 5. The CDR3 spans 14 residues. Germline V gene lookup returns CDR1 MDHEN and CDR2 SYDVKM. Profiled with immunoSEQ multiplex PCR; TCRdb holds only in-frame clones, not every one. The sample records 95,000 to 100,000 clones, about 91% being singletons. V is TRBV28 and J is TRBJ1-5; 9 positions agree with TRBD1. The receptor was derived from a female donor with multiple sclerosis, enrolled in a pregnancy study. This specimen consisted of peripheral blood, obtained in the second trimester of pregnancy. CDR3 nucleotides: TGTGCCAGCAAACCGGGACAGGGAAATCAGCCCCAGCATTTT. Protein sequence: CASKPGQGNQPQHF.